There are many counts of the clone carrying this T cell receptor beta chain. Germline is not matched at one junction end, which may reflect a read error. These data originate in a study of metastatic and nonmetastatic thyroid tumors. In the study overall: Patients with malignant and benign thyroid disease provided blood and tumor or nodule tissue, whose repertoires were compared.

No patient had received any treatment before thyroid surgery. The CDR3 has 17 residues. Germline CDR1 SGHKS, CDR2 YYEKEE (reference sequence). TCRdb called clones again from the PCR reads with MiXCR. The sample lists about 9,100 clones, 22% occurring once. The gene calls are TRBV5-5 and TRBJ2-3; maybe TRBD2 (5 bases). The sequence was collected from a female donor with papillary thyroid cancer or a benign thyroid nodule (not recorded which). Some clones in this sample may be carry-over from other donors' samples. Material for sequencing was adjacent normal tissue. CDR3 DNA: TGTGCCGGCAGCTTCTTGCTTAGTAGCGTACGCACAGATACGCAGTATTTT. Protein: CAGSFLLSSVRTDTQYF. Full variable domain (missing parts from reference TRBV5-5 and TRBJ2-3): DAGVTQSPTHLIKTRGQQVTLRCSPISGHKSVSWYQQVLGQGPQFIFQYYEKEERGRGNFPDRFSARQFPNYSSELNVNALLLGDSALYLCAGSFLLSSVRTDTQYFGPGTRLTVL.